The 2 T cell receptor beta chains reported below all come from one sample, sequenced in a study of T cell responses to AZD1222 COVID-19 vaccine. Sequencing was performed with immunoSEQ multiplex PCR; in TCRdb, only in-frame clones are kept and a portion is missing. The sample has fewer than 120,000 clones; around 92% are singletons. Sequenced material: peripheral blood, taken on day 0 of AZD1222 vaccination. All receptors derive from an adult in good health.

Written as DNA, the CDR3 is TGTGCCAGCAGCTTTTCGGGTGGTAACACCATATATTTT. The encoded protein is CASSFSGGNTIYF. The V gene is TRBV5-4, the J gene TRBJ1-3; no clear D gene. The ends were cut back, 2 bases at V and 7 bases at J, with 10 bases in the middle. CDR1 is SGHNT, CDR2 YYREEE, per germline (reference sequence). The CDR3 consists of 13 residues.

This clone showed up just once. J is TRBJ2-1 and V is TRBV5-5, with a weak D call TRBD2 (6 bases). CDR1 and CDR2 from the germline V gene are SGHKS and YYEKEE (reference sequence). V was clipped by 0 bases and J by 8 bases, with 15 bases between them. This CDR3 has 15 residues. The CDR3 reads CASSLGFGREDEQFF. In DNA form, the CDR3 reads TGTGCCAGCAGCTTGGGTTTTGGCAGGGAGGATGAGCAGTTCTTC.